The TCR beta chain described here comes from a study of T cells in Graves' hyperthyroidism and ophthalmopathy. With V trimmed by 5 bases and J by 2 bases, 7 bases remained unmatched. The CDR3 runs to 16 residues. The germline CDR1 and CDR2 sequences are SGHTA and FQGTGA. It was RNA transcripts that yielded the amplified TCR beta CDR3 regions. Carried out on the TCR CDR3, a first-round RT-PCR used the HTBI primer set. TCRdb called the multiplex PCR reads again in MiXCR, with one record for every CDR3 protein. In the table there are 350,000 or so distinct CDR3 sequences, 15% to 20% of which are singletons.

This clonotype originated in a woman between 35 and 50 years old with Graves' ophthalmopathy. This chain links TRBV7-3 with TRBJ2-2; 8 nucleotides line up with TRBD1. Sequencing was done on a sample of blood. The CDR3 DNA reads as TGTGCCAGCAGCATGGACAGGGCGACTAACACCGGGGAGCTGTTTTTT. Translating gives CASSMDRATNTGELFF.